These T cell receptor beta chains were read from a single sample in a study of T cells in narcolepsy. Generated by immunoSEQ multiplex PCR, the TCRdb table keeps only in-frame clones and is missing some. The sample contains about 30,000 clones, around 83% of which appear only once. The sequenced sample was CD45RA- memory CD4+ T cells from PBMCs. The receptors here all came from a human donor with narcolepsy. Each CDR3 is given with its conserved first and last residue. Each record gives: CDR3 DNA, CDR3 protein, D gene, J gene, V gene, clone size. The D gene is left open where the match is weak. Clone size is not always given. Where it is, it says once, few, many or a class for expanded clones.

CDR3 DNA: TGTGCCAGCAGGCAAGGTTCTAACTATGGCTACACCTTC
CDR3 protein: CASRQGSNYGYTF
D gene: NA
J gene: TRBJ1-2
V gene: TRBV2
clone size: NA

CDR3 DNA: TGTGCCAGCTTGGGCGGCTATAGCAATCAGCCCCAGCATTTT
CDR3 protein: CASLGGYSNQPQHF
D gene: NA
J gene: TRBJ1-5
V gene: TRBV6-4
clone size: NA

CDR3 DNA: TGTGCCAGCAGCTTAGCCGAGTCGGGCGAGCAGTACTTC
CDR3 protein: CASSLAESGEQYF
D gene: NA
J gene: TRBJ2-7
V gene: TRBV7-2
clone size: NA

CDR3 DNA: TGCGCCAGCAGCCAAGTTGGTGGGACAGGGAACTACGAGCAGTACTTC
CDR3 protein: CASSQVGGTGNYEQYF
D gene: TRBD1
J gene: TRBJ2-7
V gene: TRBV4-1
clone size: NA

CDR3 DNA: TGTGCCAGCAGTTCCTTAGGACACTATGGCTACACCTTC
CDR3 protein: CASSSLGHYGYTF
D gene: NA
J gene: TRBJ1-2
V gene: TRBV27
clone size: NA

CDR3 DNA: TGTGCCAGCAGCTCCCGAGGAGGGGGCTACACCTTC
CDR3 protein: CASSSRGGGYTF
D gene: NA
J gene: TRBJ1-2
V gene: TRBV5-4
clone size: NA

CDR3 DNA: TGCGCCAGCAGCCAAGTAGAACGGGATGAGCAGTTCTTC
CDR3 protein: CASSQVERDEQFF
D gene: NA
J gene: TRBJ2-1
V gene: TRBV4-1
clone size: NA

CDR3 DNA: TGCGCCAGCAGTGAGTCGGGGAACACTGAAGCTTTCTTT
CDR3 protein: CASSESGNTEAFF
D gene: NA
J gene: TRBJ1-1
V gene: TRBV10-2
clone size: NA

CDR3 DNA: TGCGCCAGCAGCTCTTCCTCGGGGCCCCGAGAGACCCAGTACTTC
CDR3 protein: CASSSSSGPRETQYF
D gene: NA
J gene: TRBJ2-5
V gene: TRBV5-1
clone size: NA

CDR3 DNA: TGTGCCAGCAGCTTAGGAGGCGTGAACACTGAAGCTTTCTTT
CDR3 protein: CASSLGGVNTEAFF
D gene: NA
J gene: TRBJ1-1
V gene: TRBV7-9
clone size: NA

CDR3 DNA: TGTGCCAGCAGTTTAGAGGATAACACCGGGGAGCTGTTTTTT
CDR3 protein: CASSLEDNTGELFF
D gene: NA
J gene: TRBJ2-2
V gene: TRBV2
clone size: NA

CDR3 DNA: TGTGCCAGCAGAGAAAGGGCAAACTCCTACGAGCAGTACTTC
CDR3 protein: CASRERANSYEQYF
D gene: NA
J gene: TRBJ2-7
V gene: TRBV7-3
clone size: once

CDR3 DNA: TGTGCCAGCAGCTTACACGCGAACACTGAAGCTTTCTTT
CDR3 protein: CASSLHANTEAFF
D gene: NA
J gene: TRBJ1-1
V gene: TRBV7-3
clone size: few

CDR3 DNA: TGTGCCAGCAGCCAAGCTCAGCGGGGGGGCCAAGAGACCCAGTACTTC
CDR3 protein: CASSQAQRGGQETQYF
D gene: TRBD2
J gene: TRBJ2-5
V gene: TRBV4-2
clone size: NA

CDR3 DNA: TGTGCCTGGAGTAGGAGTACGAATGGCTACACCTTC
CDR3 protein: CAWSRSTNGYTF
D gene: NA
J gene: TRBJ1-2
V gene: TRBV30
clone size: once

CDR3 DNA: TGTGCCAGCATCCGGGCCCTTGGCACTTCTGGGGCCAACGTCCTGACTTTC
CDR3 protein: CASIRALGTSGANVLTF
D gene: NA
J gene: TRBJ2-6
V gene: TRBV2
clone size: NA

CDR3 DNA: TGCGCCAGCAGCAGGGTCTCCGGGACAGGGCTCTCCTCTGGAAACACCATATATTTT
CDR3 protein: CASSRVSGTGLSSGNTIYF
D gene: TRBD1
J gene: TRBJ1-3
V gene: TRBV4-1
clone size: medium-sized

CDR3 DNA: TGTGCCAGCAGCCCGGACAGGGGTTATGGCTACACCTTC
CDR3 protein: CASSPDRGYGYTF
D gene: TRBD1
J gene: TRBJ1-2
V gene: TRBV7-9
clone size: NA

CDR3 DNA: TGTGCCAGCTCACCATCCTTGGGTGAAAAACTGTTTTTT
CDR3 protein: CASSPSLGEKLFF
D gene: NA
J gene: TRBJ1-4
V gene: TRBV18
clone size: NA

CDR3 DNA: TGTGCCAGCAGCTTAGGGGCTAGCGGGGGCGGAGGGGAGCAGTTCTTC
CDR3 protein: CASSLGASGGGGEQFF
D gene: TRBD2
J gene: TRBJ2-1
V gene: TRBV7-8
clone size: NA

CDR3 DNA: TGTGCTAGTGGTTTGGTATTGGACAGGGCTGGAAACACCATATATTTT
CDR3 protein: CASGLVLDRAGNTIYF
D gene: TRBD1
J gene: TRBJ1-3
V gene: TRBV12-5
clone size: NA

CDR3 DNA: TGTGCCTGGACAAGGGGGTTCGGTCAGCCCCAGCATTTT
CDR3 protein: CAWTRGFGQPQHF
D gene: NA
J gene: TRBJ1-5
V gene: TRBV30
clone size: NA

CDR3 DNA: TGTGCCAGCAGCCGTAGCGGGGGGCGGGTAGAGACCCAGTACTTC
CDR3 protein: CASSRSGGRVETQYF
D gene: TRBD2
J gene: TRBJ2-5
V gene: TRBV6-5
clone size: NA

CDR3 DNA: TGTGCCAGCAGTGAGCAGGGTGGGAGGACTAATGAAAAACTGTTTTTT
CDR3 protein: CASSEQGGRTNEKLFF
D gene: NA
J gene: TRBJ1-4
V gene: TRBV2
clone size: NA

CDR3 DNA: TGTGCCAGCAGTGAATTTGAGACCCAGTACTTC
CDR3 protein: CASSEFETQYF
D gene: NA
J gene: TRBJ2-5
V gene: TRBV2
clone size: once

CDR3 DNA: TGTGCCAGCAGCCCGAGGACGGGAATAAGCAAGGAGACCCAGTACTTC
CDR3 protein: CASSPRTGISKETQYF
D gene: NA
J gene: TRBJ2-5
V gene: TRBV9
clone size: NA

CDR3 DNA: TGTGCCACCAGCAGAGCTCCCGACAGTTCCAAAAACATTCAGTACTTC
CDR3 protein: CATSRAPDSSKNIQYF
D gene: NA
J gene: TRBJ2-4
V gene: TRBV15
clone size: NA

CDR3 DNA: TGTGCCAGTACCGCGGGGATCGGGCGGAACCCTAATTCACCCCTCCACTTT
CDR3 protein: CASTAGIGRNPNSPLHF
D gene: NA
J gene: TRBJ1-6
V gene: TRBV19
clone size: NA

CDR3 DNA: TGTGCCAGCAGCCCCCCGAATAGCGGCAACACCGGGGAGCTGTTTTTT
CDR3 protein: CASSPPNSGNTGELFF
D gene: NA
J gene: TRBJ2-2
V gene: TRBV5-4
clone size: once

CDR3 DNA: TGTGCCAGCAGCCTTACTAGAGATACGCAGTATTTT
CDR3 protein: CASSLTRDTQYF
D gene: NA
J gene: TRBJ2-3
V gene: TRBV5-4
clone size: NA

CDR3 DNA: TGTGCCAGCAGCGTAGGGCAGGGGGGTGGTTCACCCCTCCACTTT
CDR3 protein: CASSVGQGGGSPLHF
D gene: TRBD1
J gene: TRBJ1-6
V gene: TRBV9
clone size: few

CDR3 DNA: TGCGCCAGCAGCAGAAGTAGAGGCGAGTTGGGGACTGAAGCTTTCTTT
CDR3 protein: CASSRSRGELGTEAFF
D gene: NA
J gene: TRBJ1-1
V gene: TRBV4-1
clone size: NA

CDR3 DNA: TGCGCCAGCAGCTTGGAACTGGTTGAGACCCAGTACTTC
CDR3 protein: CASSLELVETQYF
D gene: NA
J gene: TRBJ2-5
V gene: TRBV5-1
clone size: NA

CDR3 DNA: TGTGCCAGCAGCCAAGAAACAGGGCCTGGGGCCAACGTCCTGACTTTC
CDR3 protein: CASSQETGPGANVLTF
D gene: NA
J gene: TRBJ2-6
V gene: TRBV4-2
clone size: NA

CDR3 DNA: TGTGCCTGGAGCGTAGGGACAGGGGAGGAGACCCAGTACTTC
CDR3 protein: CAWSVGTGEETQYF
D gene: TRBD1
J gene: TRBJ2-5
V gene: TRBV30
clone size: NA

CDR3 DNA: TGTGCCACCAGCAAGTCGGGACAGGGGGCTAACTATGGCTACACCTTC
CDR3 protein: CATSKSGQGANYGYTF
D gene: TRBD1
J gene: TRBJ1-2
V gene: TRBV15
clone size: NA